Below, one T cell receptor beta chain is given with its context. The sample is drawn from a study of blood T cell repertoires in COVID-19. CDR1 and CDR2 from the germline V gene are MNHEY and SVGAGI. The CDR3 is 14 residues long. Trimming shortened V by 6 bases and J by 0 bases, and 9 bases separated the two germline ends. Assay: immunoSEQ multiplex PCR; the TCRdb copy retains only in-frame clones and omits some. The table has around 200,000 clones, approximately 80% seen once. Sequencing was carried out using peripheral blood. This rearrangement joins TRBV6-5 to TRBJ1-5; tentatively, D is TRBD1 (5 bases). This TCR was recovered from a woman aged 80 or over with acute or convalescent COVID-19. In nucleotides, the CDR3 is TGTGCCAGCAGGCCGACAGATAGCAATCAGCCCCAGCATTTT. It codes for CASRPTDSNQPQHF.